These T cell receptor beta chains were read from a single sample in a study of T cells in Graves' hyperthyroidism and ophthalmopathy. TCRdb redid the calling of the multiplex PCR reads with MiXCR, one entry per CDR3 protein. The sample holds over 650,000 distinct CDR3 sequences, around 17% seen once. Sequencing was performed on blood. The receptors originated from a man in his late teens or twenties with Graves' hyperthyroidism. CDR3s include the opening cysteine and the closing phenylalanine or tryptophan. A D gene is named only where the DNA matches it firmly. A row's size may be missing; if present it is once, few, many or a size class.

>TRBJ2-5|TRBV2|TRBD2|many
CASTYTSGSSETQYF
TGTGCCAGCACTTATACTAGCGGGAGCAGTGAGACCCAGTACTTC
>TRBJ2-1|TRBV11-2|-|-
CASSFLREFDNEQFF
TGTGCCAGCAGCTTCCTGCGGGAATTCGACAATGAGCAGTTCTTC
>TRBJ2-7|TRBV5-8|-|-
CASSQGLVSGYSSSYEQYF
TGTGCCAGCAGCCAGGGTTTGGTTAGCGGATACTCGAGCTCCTACGAGCAGTACTTC
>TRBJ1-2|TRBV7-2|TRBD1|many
CASSLLIGTAYGYTF
TGTGCCAGCAGCTTGCTGATCGGGACAGCCTATGGCTACACCTTC
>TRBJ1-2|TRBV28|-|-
CASSPPGKGGYTF
TGTGCCAGCAGCCCCCCGGGGAAGGGGGGCTACACCTTC
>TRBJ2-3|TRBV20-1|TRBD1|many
CSARPGGDTQYF
TGCAGTGCTAGACCAGGGGGTGATACGCAGTATTTT
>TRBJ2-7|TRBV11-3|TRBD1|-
CASSFDWDRSYEQYF
TGTGCCAGCAGCTTCGACTGGGACAGAAGCTACGAGCAGTACTTC
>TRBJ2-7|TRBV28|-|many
CASSSYSSYEQYF
TGTGCCAGCAGTTCGTATAGCTCCTACGAGCAGTACTTC
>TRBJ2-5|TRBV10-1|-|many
CASSEGVGSGQETQYF
TGCGCCAGCAGTGAGGGGGTTGGTAGTGGCCAAGAGACCCAGTACTTC
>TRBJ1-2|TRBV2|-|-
CASAGTPYGYTF
TGTGCCAGCGCTGGGACCCCCTATGGCTACACCTTC
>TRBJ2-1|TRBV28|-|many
CAIRTHSYNEQFF
TGTGCCATCCGCACCCACTCCTACAATGAGCAGTTCTTC
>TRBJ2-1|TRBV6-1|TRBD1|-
CASTYRGVKSF
TGTGCCAGCACCTACAGGGGAGTTAAGTCCTTC
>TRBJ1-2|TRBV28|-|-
CASSLRSAGGYTF
TGTGCCAGCAGTTTACGCAGTGCGGGGGGCTACACCTTC
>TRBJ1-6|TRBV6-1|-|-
CASRDQPGSPLHF
TGTGCCAGCAGAGACCAACCTGGTTCACCCCTCCACTTT
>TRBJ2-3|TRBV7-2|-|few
CASSLFLAYTQYF
TGTGCCAGCAGCTTATTCCTTGCCTATACGCAGTATTTT
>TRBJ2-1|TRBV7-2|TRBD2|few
CASSPMSGGYNEQFF
TGTGCCAGCAGCCCTATGAGCGGGGGGTACAATGAGCAGTTCTTC
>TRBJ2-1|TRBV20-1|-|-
CSAYTSRVGNEQFF
TGCAGTGCTTATACTAGCAGAGTCGGAAATGAGCAGTTCTTC
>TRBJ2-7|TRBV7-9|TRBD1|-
CASSLYPGQGDKQYF
TGTGCCAGCAGCTTATACCCGGGACAGGGGGACAAGCAGTACTTC
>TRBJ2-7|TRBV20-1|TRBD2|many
CSAYRAGGPYEQYF
TGCAGTGCTTACCGAGCGGGAGGACCCTACGAGCAGTACTTC
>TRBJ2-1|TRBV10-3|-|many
CAIKGSADLGNEQFF
TGTGCCATCAAGGGGTCGGCAGACTTGGGCAATGAGCAGTTCTTC
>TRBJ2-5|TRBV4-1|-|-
CASSQVTGRTLTQYF
TGCGCCAGCAGCCAAGTTACAGGGCGGACATTGACCCAGTACTTC
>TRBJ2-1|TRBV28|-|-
CASIAALSYNEQFF
TGTGCCAGCATAGCGGCCCTCTCCTACAATGAGCAGTTCTTC
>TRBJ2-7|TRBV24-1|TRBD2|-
CATSDVSAGVYEQYF
TGTGCCACCAGTGATGTATCCGCGGGGGTTTACGAGCAGTACTTC
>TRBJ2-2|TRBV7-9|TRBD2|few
CASRLLLAGANTGEPFF
TGTGCCAGCAGGCTTCTACTAGCGGGAGCCAACACCGGGGAGCCGTTTTTT
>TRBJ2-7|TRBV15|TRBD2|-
CATRKGGTSGYEQYF
TGTGCCACCAGAAAAGGAGGGACTAGCGGCTACGAGCAGTACTTC
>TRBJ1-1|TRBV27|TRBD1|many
CASRGLGDRGRGDTEAFF
TGTGCCAGCAGAGGTCTAGGGGACAGGGGGCGGGGGGACACTGAAGCTTTCTTT
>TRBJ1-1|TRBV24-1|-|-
CATSEKDRTKAFF
TGTGCCACCAGTGAGAAGGACAGAACTAAAGCTTTCTTT
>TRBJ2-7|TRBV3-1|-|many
CASSQGVRNEQYF
TGTGCCAGCAGCCAAGGGGTAAGGAACGAGCAGTACTTC
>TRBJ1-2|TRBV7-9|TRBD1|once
CAIPPGQPVRTGDYTF
TGTGCCATCCCCCCCGGACAGCCGGTGCGGACAGGTGACTACACCTTC
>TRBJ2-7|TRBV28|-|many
CASSLKGTEQYF
TGTGCCAGCAGTTTGAAGGGAACCGAGCAGTACTTC
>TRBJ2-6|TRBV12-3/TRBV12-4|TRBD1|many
CASSLGQAKAGANVLTF
TGTGCCAGCAGTTTGGGACAGGCCAAAGCTGGGGCCAACGTCCTGACTTTC
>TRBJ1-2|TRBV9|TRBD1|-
CASSPRGADYGYTF
TGTGCCAGCAGCCCCAGGGGGGCAGATTATGGCTACACCTTC
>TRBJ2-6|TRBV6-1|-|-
CASSNTGGGANVLTF
TGTGCCAGCAGTAATACAGGTGGGGGGGCCAACGTCCTGACTTTC
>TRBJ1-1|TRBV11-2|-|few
CASSLTAVTNTEAFF
TGTGCCAGCAGCTTAACTGCGGTTACGAACACTGAAGCTTTCTTT
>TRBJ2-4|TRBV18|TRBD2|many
CASSRGLAGEDPQYF
TGTGCCAGCTCACGGGGACTAGCGGGAGAGGACCCTCAGTACTTC
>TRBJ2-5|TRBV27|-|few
CASSLFGVEKETQYF
TGTGCCAGCAGTTTATTCGGGGTGGAGAAAGAGACCCAGTACTTC
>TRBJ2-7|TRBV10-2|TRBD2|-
CASMVTSANTYEQYF
TGCGCCAGCATGGTGACTAGCGCTAATACCTACGAGCAGTACTTC
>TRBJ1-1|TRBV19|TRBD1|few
CASSTRQGTNTEAFF
TGTGCCAGTAGTACGAGACAGGGTACGAACACTGAAGCTTTCTTT
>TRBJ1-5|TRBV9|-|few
CASSVASDQPQHF
TGTGCCAGCAGCGTAGCGTCAGATCAGCCTCAGCATTTT
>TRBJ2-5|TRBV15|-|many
CATSSRGYQETQYF
TGTGCCACCAGCAGCAGGGGTTACCAAGAGACCCAGTACTTC
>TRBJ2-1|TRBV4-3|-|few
CASSQRAAATEQFF
TGCGCCAGCAGCCAAAGGGCCGCAGCGACTGAGCAGTTCTTC